The T cell receptor (beta chain) under discussion was sequenced for a study of vaccination and CD4 T cells after COVID-19. Germline values: CDR1 SGHNT, CDR2 YENEEA. Trimming stripped 5 bases from V and 2 bases from J, with 12 bases between. The CDR3 sequence is 14 residues long. With the Oncomine TCR Beta short-read assay, DNA from cultured CD4+ T cells was sequenced. TCRdb re-called the PCR reads through MiXCR, storing one row per CDR3 protein. The repertoire holds 20,000 to 25,000 distinct CDR3 sequences, 40% to 60% seen once, with approximately 9% in the top ten. This clonotype was picked up a small number of times. Its antigen is not identified. Treatment indicated: approximately nine-day PBMC culture with coronavirus spike peptide pools or control peptides (ViraFEST assay).

The sequence was obtained from a human donor who had recovered from COVID-19. The source material was CD4+ T cells from blood, cultured in vitro. The rearrangement joins TRBV11-3 to TRBJ1-2; a possible D gene is TRBD1 (5 bases). The CDR3 region has the DNA TGTGCCAGCAGCCAAGGCCGGGGCAACTATGGCTACACCTTC. Its protein product is CASSQGRGNYGYTF.